Here is one TCR beta chain with its context. Other DNA sequences in the same sample also yield this CDR3. These data belong to a study of blood T cell repertoires in COVID-19. Study context: The cDNA or gDNA used as material had been derived from T cells, B-cell-depleted T cells, or PBMCs.

Under the authors' procedure: Nucleated cell counts were estimated from reference gene primer amplification. Only in-frame clones appear in the TCRdb table, and some are missing; sequencing was by immunoSEQ multiplex PCR. The V and J calls and clone size were taken over from that table, and D and trimming were inferred from the DNA. The sample records roughly 100,000 clones, more than 70% being singletons. Sequencing was done on a sample of peripheral blood. The receptor's source is a woman aged 55-75 years with acute or convalescent COVID-19.

Here the CDR3 DNA reads TGCAGCGTAGGACAGGGCAACTATGGCTACACCTTC. Its protein product is CSVGQGNYGYTF. The chain combines TRBV29-1 with TRBJ1-2; TRBD1 aligns across 8 bases. Unmatched junction bases numbered 2, after V lost 6 bases and J lost 2 bases. Germline V CDR1 and CDR2: SQVTM, ANQGSEA. This CDR3 comprises 12 residues.